This T cell receptor beta chain was profiled in a study of T cell responses to AZD1222 COVID-19 vaccine. The study, taken as a whole, reports: Increases in Spike-specific TCR breadth and depth were seen after two AZD1222 doses.

In the case of this clone: Its target is not known.

The data were produced by immunoSEQ multiplex PCR, yet TCRdb's version contains in-frame clones alone and is incomplete. In the table there are 120,000 to 150,000 clones, 75% to 95% of which are singletons. Germline V CDR1 and CDR2: SGHTA, FQGTGA. Deletions cut 0 bases from V and 12 bases from J, with 15 bases between. The CDR3 is made up of 14 amino acids. Sequences were derived from peripheral blood, sampled on day 0 of MenACWY control vaccination. This clonotype was obtained from an adult in good health. The J gene is TRBJ2-1, the V gene TRBV7-3; D remains ambiguous. CDR3 protein: CASSLTAAANTQFF. CDR3 nucleotides: TGTGCCAGCAGCTTAACGGCAGCAGCGAATACGCAGTTCTTC.